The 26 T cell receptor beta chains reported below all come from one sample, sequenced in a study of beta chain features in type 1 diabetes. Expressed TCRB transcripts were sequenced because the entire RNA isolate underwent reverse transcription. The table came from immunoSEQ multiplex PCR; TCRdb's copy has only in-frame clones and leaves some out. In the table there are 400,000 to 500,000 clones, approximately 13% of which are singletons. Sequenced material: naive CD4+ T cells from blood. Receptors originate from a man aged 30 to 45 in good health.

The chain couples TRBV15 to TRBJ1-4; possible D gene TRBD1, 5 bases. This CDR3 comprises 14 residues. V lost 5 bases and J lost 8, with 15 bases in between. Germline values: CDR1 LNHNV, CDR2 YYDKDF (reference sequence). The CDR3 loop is CATSLGLLKEKLFF. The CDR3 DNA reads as TGTGCCACCAGCTTGGGACTTTTGAAGGAAAAACTGTTTTTT.

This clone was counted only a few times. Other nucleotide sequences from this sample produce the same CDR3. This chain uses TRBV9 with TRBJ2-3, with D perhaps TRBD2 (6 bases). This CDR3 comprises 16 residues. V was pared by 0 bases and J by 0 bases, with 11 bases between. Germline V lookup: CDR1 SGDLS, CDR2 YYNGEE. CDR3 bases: TGTGCCAGCAGCGTAGGTCGCGGGGCTAGCACAGATACGCAGTATTTT. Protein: CASSVGRGASTDTQYF.

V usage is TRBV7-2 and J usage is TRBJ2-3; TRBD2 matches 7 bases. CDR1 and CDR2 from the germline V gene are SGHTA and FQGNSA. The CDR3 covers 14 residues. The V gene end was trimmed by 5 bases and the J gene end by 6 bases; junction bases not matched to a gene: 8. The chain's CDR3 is CASSPASGSDTQYF. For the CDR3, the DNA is TGTGCCAGCAGCCCTGCTAGCGGAAGTGATACGCAGTATTTT.

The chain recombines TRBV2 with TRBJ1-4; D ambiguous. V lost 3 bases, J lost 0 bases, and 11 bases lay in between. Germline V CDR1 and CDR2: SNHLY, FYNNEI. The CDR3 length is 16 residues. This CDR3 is CASSEEQISTNEKLFF. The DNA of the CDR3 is TGTGCCAGCAGTGAGGAGCAGATTTCAACTAATGAAAAACTGTTTTTT.

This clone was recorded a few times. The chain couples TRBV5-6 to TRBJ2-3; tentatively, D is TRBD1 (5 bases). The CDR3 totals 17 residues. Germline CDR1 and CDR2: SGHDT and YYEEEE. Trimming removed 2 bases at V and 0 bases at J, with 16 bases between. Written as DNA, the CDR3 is TGTGCCAGCAGCTTCATTGATTCAGGGCCGAGCACAGATACGCAGTATTTT. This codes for CASSFIDSGPSTDTQYF.

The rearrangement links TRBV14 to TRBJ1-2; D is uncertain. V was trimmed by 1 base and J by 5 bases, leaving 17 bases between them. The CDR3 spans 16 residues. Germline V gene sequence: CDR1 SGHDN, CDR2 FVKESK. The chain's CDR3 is CASSQAPIRTVYGYTF. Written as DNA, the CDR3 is TGTGCCAGCAGCCAAGCCCCGATTAGGACGGTGTATGGCTACACCTTC.

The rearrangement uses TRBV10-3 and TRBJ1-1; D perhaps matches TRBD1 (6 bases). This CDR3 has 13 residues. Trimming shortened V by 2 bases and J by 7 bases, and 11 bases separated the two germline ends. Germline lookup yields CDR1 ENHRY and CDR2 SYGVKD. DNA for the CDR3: TGTGCCATCAGTGAGAACAGGGCCGATGAAGCTTTCTTT. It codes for CAISENRADEAFF.

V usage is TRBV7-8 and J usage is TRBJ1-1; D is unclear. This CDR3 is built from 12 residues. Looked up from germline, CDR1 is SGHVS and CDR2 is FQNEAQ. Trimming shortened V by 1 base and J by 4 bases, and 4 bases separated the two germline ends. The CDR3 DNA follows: TGTGCCAGCAGCTTAGACCGCACTGAAGCTTTCTTT. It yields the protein CASSLDRTEAFF.

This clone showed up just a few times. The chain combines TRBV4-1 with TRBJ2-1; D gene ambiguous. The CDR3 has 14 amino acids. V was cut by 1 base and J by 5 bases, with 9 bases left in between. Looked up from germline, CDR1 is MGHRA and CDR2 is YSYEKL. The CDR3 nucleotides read TGCGCCAGCAGCCAAGGACTGATAGACAATGAGCAGTTCTTC. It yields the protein CASSQGLIDNEQFF.

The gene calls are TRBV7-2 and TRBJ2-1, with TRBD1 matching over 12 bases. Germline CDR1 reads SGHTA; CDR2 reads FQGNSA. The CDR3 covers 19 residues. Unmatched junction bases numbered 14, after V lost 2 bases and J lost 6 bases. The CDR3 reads CASSLLAGTGGTGANEQFF. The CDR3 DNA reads TGTGCCAGCAGCTTACTGGCCGGGACAGGGGGCACGGGAGCCAATGAGCAGTTCTTC.

CDR3 in amino acids: CASSYLGETQYF. The CDR3 region has the DNA TGCGCCAGCAGCTACCTGGGAGAGACCCAGTACTTC. The chain recombines TRBV5-1 with TRBJ2-5; the D is unclear. The CDR3 sequence is 12 residues long. CDR1 is SGHRS, CDR2 YFSETQ, per germline. V was trimmed by 3 bases and J by 4 bases, leaving 7 bases between them.

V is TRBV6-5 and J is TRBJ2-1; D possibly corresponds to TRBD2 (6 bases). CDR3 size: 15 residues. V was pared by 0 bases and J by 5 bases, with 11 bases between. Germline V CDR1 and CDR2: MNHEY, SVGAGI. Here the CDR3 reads CASSYSYRRDNEQFF. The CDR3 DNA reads TGTGCCAGCAGTTACTCGTATAGGAGGGACAATGAGCAGTTCTTC.

The CDR3 nucleotides are TGTGCCAGCAGCCGGACAGGGGTGTACAATGAGCAGTTCTTC. Translated: CASSRTGVYNEQFF. This chain uses TRBV14 with TRBJ2-1, with 9 bases lining up with TRBD1. J was trimmed by 4 bases and V by 4 bases; bases with no gene match: 2. This CDR3 has 14 residues. Looked up from germline, CDR1 is SGHDN and CDR2 is FVKESK.

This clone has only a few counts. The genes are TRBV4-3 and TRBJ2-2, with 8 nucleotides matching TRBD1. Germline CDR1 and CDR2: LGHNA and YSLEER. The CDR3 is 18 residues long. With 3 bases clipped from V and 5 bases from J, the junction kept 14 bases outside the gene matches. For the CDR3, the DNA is TGCGCCAGCAGCCACATTGGACAGGGAGTTTTTCGTACCGGGGAGCTGTTTTTT. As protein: CASSHIGQGVFRTGELFF.

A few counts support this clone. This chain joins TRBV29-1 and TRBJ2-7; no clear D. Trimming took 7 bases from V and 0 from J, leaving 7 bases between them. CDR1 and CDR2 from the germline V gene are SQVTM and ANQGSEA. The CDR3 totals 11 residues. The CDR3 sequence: CSGGPSYEQYV. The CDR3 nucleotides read TGCAGCGGTGGGCCCTCCTACGAGCAGTACGTC.

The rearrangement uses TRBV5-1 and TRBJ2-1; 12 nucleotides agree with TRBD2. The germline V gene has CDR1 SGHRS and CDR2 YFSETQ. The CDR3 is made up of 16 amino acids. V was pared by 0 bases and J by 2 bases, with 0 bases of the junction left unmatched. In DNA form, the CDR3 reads TGCGCCAGCAGCTTGGCTAGCGGGAGGGCCTACAATGAGCAGTTCTTC. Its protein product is CASSLASGRAYNEQFF.

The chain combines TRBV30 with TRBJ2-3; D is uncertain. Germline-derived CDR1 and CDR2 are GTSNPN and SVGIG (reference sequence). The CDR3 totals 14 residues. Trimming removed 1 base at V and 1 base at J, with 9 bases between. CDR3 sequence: CAWSATSRTDTQYF. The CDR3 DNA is TGTGCCTGGAGTGCGACGAGTCGCACAGATACGCAGTATTTT.

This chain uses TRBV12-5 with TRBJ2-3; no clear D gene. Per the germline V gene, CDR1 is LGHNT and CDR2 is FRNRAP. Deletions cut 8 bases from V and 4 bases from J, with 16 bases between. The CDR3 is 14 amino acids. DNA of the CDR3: TGTGCTAGTATTAGTTCAAGGTGGCCAGATACGCAGTATTTT. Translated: CASISSRWPDTQYF. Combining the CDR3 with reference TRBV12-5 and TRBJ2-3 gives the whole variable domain DARVTQTPRHKVTEMGQEVTMRCQPILGHNTVFWYRQTMMQGLELLAYFRNRAPLDDSGMPKDRFSAEMPDATLATLKIQPSEPRDSAVYFCASISSRWPDTQYFGPGTRLTVL.

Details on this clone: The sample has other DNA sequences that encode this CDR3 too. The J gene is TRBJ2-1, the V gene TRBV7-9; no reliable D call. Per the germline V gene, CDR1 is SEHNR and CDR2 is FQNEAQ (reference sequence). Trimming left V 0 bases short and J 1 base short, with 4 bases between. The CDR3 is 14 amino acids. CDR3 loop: CASSLAVSYNEQFF. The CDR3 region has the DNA TGTGCCAGCAGCTTAGCGGTTTCCTACAATGAGCAGTTCTTC.

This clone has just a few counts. DNA for the CDR3: TGTGCCAGCAGAGAAAGGGACGGGTTCACCTACGAGCAGTACTTC. This gives the protein CASRERDGFTYEQYF. This rearrangement joins TRBV2 to TRBJ2-7, with D tentatively TRBD1 or TRBD2 (5 bases each). The germline V gene encodes CDR1 SNHLY and CDR2 FYNNEI. The V gene lost 6 bases and the J gene lost 2 bases, with 17 bases spanning the gap. This CDR3 comprises 15 residues.

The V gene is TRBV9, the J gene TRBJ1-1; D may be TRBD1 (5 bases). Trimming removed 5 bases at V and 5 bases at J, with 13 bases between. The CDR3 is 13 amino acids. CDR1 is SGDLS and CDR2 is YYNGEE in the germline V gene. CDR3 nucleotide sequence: TGTGCCAGCAGTGGGGGATGGGGAACTGAAGCTTTCTTT. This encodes CASSGGWGTEAFF.

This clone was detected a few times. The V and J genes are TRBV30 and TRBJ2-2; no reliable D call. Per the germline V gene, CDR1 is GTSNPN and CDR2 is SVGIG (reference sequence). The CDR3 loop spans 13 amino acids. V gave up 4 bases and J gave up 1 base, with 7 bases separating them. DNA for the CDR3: TGTGCCTGGACAACGGAGAACACCGGGGAGCTGTTTTTT. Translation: CAWTTENTGELFF.

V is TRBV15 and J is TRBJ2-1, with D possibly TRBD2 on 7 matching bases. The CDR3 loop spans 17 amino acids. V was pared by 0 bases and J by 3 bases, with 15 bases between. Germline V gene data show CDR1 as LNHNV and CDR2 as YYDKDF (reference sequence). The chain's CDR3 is CATSREPSGQNYNEQFF. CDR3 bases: TGTGCCACCAGCAGAGAACCTAGCGGACAGAACTACAATGAGCAGTTCTTC.

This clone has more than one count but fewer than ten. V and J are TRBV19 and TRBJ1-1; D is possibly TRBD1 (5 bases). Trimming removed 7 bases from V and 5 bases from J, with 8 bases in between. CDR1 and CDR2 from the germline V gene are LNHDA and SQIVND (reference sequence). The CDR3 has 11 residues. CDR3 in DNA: TGTGCCAGTAACGGGGGAACTGAAGCTTTCTTT. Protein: CASNGGTEAFF.

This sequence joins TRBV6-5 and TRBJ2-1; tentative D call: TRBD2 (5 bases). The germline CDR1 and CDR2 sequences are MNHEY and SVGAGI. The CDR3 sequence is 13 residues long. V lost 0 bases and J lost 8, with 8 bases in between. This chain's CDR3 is CASSYSRGDEQFF. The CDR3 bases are TGTGCCAGCAGTTACTCCCGGGGTGATGAGCAGTTCTTC.

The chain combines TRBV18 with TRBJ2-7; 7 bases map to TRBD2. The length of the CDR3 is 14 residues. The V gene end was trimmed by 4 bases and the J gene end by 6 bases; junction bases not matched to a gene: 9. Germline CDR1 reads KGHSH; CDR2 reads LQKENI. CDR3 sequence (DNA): TGTGCCAGCTCACAGGTGGCGGGAGTGGGCGAGCAGTACGTC. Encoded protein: CASSQVAGVGEQYV.